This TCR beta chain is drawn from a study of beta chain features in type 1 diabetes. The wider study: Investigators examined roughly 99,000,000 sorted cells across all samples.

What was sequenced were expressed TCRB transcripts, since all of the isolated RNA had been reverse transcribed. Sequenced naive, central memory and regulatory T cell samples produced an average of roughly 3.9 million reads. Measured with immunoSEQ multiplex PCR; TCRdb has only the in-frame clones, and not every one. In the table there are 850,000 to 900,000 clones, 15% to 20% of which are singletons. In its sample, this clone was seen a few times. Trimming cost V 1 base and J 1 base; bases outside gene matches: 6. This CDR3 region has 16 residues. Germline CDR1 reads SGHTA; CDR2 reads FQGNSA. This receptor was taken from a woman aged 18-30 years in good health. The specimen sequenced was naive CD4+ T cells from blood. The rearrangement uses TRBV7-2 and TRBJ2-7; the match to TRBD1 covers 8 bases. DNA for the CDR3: TGTGCCAGCAGCTTAGGTGGCAGGGGGCGATCCTACGAGCAGTACTTC. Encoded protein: CASSLGGRGRSYEQYF. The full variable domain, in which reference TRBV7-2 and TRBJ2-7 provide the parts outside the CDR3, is GAGVSQSPSNKVTEKGKDVELRCDPISGHTALYWYRQSLGQGLEFLIYFQGNSAPDKSGLPSDRFSAERTGGSVSTLTIQRTQQEDSAVYLCASSLGGRGRSYEQYFGPGTRLTVT.